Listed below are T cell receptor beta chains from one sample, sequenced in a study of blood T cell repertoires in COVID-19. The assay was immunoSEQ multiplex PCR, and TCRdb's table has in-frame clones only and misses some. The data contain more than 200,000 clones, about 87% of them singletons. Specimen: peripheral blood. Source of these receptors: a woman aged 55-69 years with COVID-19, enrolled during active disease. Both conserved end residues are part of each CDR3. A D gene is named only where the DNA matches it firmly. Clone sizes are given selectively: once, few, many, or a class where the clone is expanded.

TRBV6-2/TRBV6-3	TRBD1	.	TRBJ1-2	TGTGCCAGCAGTTACTCCGACAGGGGCAATGGCTACACCTTC	CASSYSDRGNGYTF
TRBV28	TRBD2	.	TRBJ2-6	TGTGCCAGCAGTTCCACTACTAGCGGAGTGGGCTCTGGGGCCAACGTCCTGACTTTC	CASSSTTSGVGSGANVLTF
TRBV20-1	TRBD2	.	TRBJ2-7	TGCAGTGCTAGTAGAGCGGGAAACTCCTACGAGCAGTACTTC	CSASRAGNSYEQYF
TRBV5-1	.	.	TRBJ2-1	TGCGCCAGCAGCTCCGGAGGGCGGACTGAGCAGTTCTTC	CASSSGGRTEQFF
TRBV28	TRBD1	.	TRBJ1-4	TGTGCCAGCCGCGGGGGGCGGGACAGGGTGTGGGAAAAACTGTTTTTT	CASRGGRDRVWEKLFF
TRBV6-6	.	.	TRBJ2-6	TGTGCCAGCGCCCCCCCCGGTGCCGGGGCCAACGTCCTGACTTTC	CASAPPGAGANVLTF
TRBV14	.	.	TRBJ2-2	TGTGCCAGCAGCCTGTTAGCTGGTACCGGGGAGCTGTTTTTT	CASSLLAGTGELFF
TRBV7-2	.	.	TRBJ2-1	TGTGCCAGCAGCTTAGGGTTGGGGAGCTCCTACAATGAGCAGTTCTTC	CASSLGLGSSYNEQFF
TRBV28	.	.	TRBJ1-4	TGTGCCAGCAGTTTATCGGGACTCGGACTGGGTGAAAAACTGTTTTTT	CASSLSGLGLGEKLFF
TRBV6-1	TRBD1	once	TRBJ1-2	TGTGCCAGCAGTGAAGTTAGACAGGGTTCTCCTGGCTACACCTTC	CASSEVRQGSPGYTF
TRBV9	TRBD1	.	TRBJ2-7	TGTGCCAGCAGCGTAGGGGGACAGGCTGGCTACGAGCAGTACTTC	CASSVGGQAGYEQYF
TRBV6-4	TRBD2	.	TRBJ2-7	TGTGCCAGCAGTGACCGTTCGGGACTAGCTGCCCTTTCCCTTTTCTACGAGCAGTACTTC	CASSDRSGLAALSLFYEQYF
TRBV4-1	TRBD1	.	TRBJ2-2	TGCGCCAGCAGCCAAGGGAGTGACAGGGGTTTCCCCGGGGAGCTGTTTTTT	CASSQGSDRGFPGELFF
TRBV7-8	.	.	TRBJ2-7	TGTGCCAGCAGCTTAGGGGGCCAATCCTACGAGCAGTACTTC	CASSLGGQSYEQYF
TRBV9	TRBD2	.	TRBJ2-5	TGTGCCAGCAGCGTCAGCGGGAGGGGACAAGAGACCCAGTACTTC	CASSVSGRGQETQYF
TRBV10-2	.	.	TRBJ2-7	TGCGCCAGCAGTGAGTTGGCGGGGGCAACCTACGAGCAGTACTTC	CASSELAGATYEQYF
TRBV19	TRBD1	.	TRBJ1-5	TGTGCCAGTAGCCCGATAGCGGACAGGCGGGGCAATCAGCCCCAGCATTTT	CASSPIADRRGNQPQHF
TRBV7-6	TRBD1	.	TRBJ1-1	TGTGCCAGCAGCTTAGCGACACAGGGGGCGCGGACTGAAGCTTTCTTT	CASSLATQGARTEAFF
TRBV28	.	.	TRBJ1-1	TGTGCCAGCAGTTTGCTAGGACTGCGAGCTTTCTTT	CASSLLGLRAFF
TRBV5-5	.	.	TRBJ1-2	TGTGCCAGCAGCTTGCAGATCAGGGGTCCCCTGACTGGCTATGGCTACACCTTC	CASSLQIRGPLTGYGYTF
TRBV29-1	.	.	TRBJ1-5	TGCAGCGTTGGGGAGGTTCGTCAGCCCCAGCATTTT	CSVGEVRQPQHF
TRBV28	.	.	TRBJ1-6	TGTGCCAGCAGCTTACAGAAGGGGCTTGGCCTCCACTTT	CASSLQKGLGLHF
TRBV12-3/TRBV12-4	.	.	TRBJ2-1	TGTGCCAGCACGATTGCGGATGAGCAGTTCTTC	CASTIADEQFF
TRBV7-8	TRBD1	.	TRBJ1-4	TGTGCCAGCAGTCCCGGGACAGTTAATGAAAAACTGTTTTTT	CASSPGTVNEKLFF